This entry features one T cell receptor (beta chain) sequence. The V gene lost 0 bases and the J gene lost 4 bases, with 13 bases spanning the gap. Germline V gene data show CDR1 as SGHAT and CDR2 as FQNNGV. This CDR3 spans 15 amino acids. The data were taken from a study of identical twins. TCRdb reanalysed the 5' RACE reads using MiXCR and keeps one entry per CDR3 protein. Of some 790,000 distinct CDR3 sequences detected, 15% to 20% appear once; the ten largest clones hold approximately 14%. These data were likewise used in another study, on T cells expressing NK-cell markers.

The receptor comes from a woman between 18 and 29 years old in good health. Sequenced material: PBMCs. The chain carries TRBV11-2 and TRBJ2-7; D is perhaps TRBD2 (6 bases). CDR3 bases: TGTGCCAGCAGCTTAGAGGGGGGAGCCCTTTACGAGCAGTACTTC. Translated, it gives CASSLEGGALYEQYF.